A selection of T cell receptor beta chains follows, all from one sample in a study of glioma-infiltrating T cells after dendritic cell vaccination. Produced via immunoSEQ multiplex PCR; TCRdb's table is partial and in-frame only. The table has around 96,000 clones, 75% to 85% seen once. Sample: blood, taken before dendritic cell vaccination. The receptors derive from a human donor with glioblastoma. Each CDR3 is given with its conserved first and last residue. A D gene is named only where the DNA matches it firmly. Some rows mark clone size as missing; the rest say once, few, many or name a class of expanded clone.

d_call	clone_size	j_call	v_call	cdr3_aa	cdr3_nt
TRBD1	-	TRBJ1-4	TRBV6-6	CASRRQGGHEKLFF	TGTGCCAGCAGACGACAGGGGGGACATGAAAAACTGTTTTTT
-	-	TRBJ1-1	TRBV5-1	CASSSRDTVNTEAFF	TGCGCCAGCAGCTCCAGAGACACAGTGAACACTGAAGCTTTCTTT
TRBD2	-	TRBJ2-3	TRBV28	CASGLGLAGGEDTQYF	TGTGCCAGCGGACTCGGACTAGCGGGGGGTGAAGATACGCAGTATTTT
TRBD1	-	TRBJ1-4	TRBV5-4	CASSPGQDREKLFF	TGTGCCAGCAGCCCTGGACAGGACCGGGAAAAACTGTTTTTT
-	-	TRBJ2-1	TRBV7-9	CASSLDNLGRGINEQFF	TGTGCCAGCAGCTTAGACAATCTGGGCAGGGGAATCAATGAGCAGTTCTTC
-	-	TRBJ1-2	TRBV4-1	CASSQDPSRTSGFGYTF	TGCGCCAGCAGCCAAGATCCCTCCAGGACTAGCGGGTTTGGCTACACCTTC
TRBD1	few	TRBJ1-2	TRBV10-3	CAISESNRGDVYGYTF	TGTGCCATCAGTGAGTCGAACAGGGGAGATGTCTATGGCTACACCTTC
TRBD1	-	TRBJ1-3	TRBV25-1	CASSDGQGPGNTIYF	TGTGCCAGCAGTGACGGACAGGGGCCCGGAAACACCATATATTTT
TRBD1	-	TRBJ2-7	TRBV5-1	CASSNSPGQGPYEQYF	TGCGCCAGCAGCAATTCACCGGGACAGGGACCCTACGAGCAGTACTTC
-	-	TRBJ1-1	TRBV19	CAYPGDIGRTEAFF	TGTGCCTATCCTGGGGACATTGGGCGCACTGAAGCTTTCTTT
TRBD1	once	TRBJ1-1	TRBV25-1	CASSRGENTEAFF	TGTGCCAGCAGCAGGGGGGAGAACACTGAAGCTTTCTTT
-	-	TRBJ1-2	TRBV19	CASSIAQGSYGYTF	TGTGCCAGTAGTATAGCCCAGGGAAGCTATGGCTACACCTTC
-	-	TRBJ1-2	TRBV4-1	CASSQDIAGQNTF	TGCGCCAGCAGCCAAGATATAGCGGGACAAAACACCTTC
TRBD2	-	TRBJ2-1	TRBV27	CASSWDGRATEQFF	TGTGCCAGCAGTTGGGACGGGAGGGCCACTGAGCAGTTCTTC
-	-	TRBJ2-6	TRBV19	CASSWTGTGANVLTF	TGTGCCAGTAGTTGGACCGGGACTGGGGCCAACGTCCTGACTTTC
-	-	TRBJ1-1	TRBV5-1	CASSFGGTNTEAFF	TGCGCCAGCAGCTTCGGGGGTACAAACACTGAAGCTTTCTTT
-	-	TRBJ2-1	TRBV5-1	CASSLYGNRGNEQFF	TGCGCCAGCAGCTTGTACGGGAACCGAGGGAATGAGCAGTTCTTC
-	-	TRBJ1-2	TRBV30	CAWTPGGLGYTF	TGTGCCTGGACCCCGGGGGGTCTAGGCTACACCTTC
TRBD2	-	TRBJ2-3	TRBV7-6	CASSLNPGLAGVTDTQYF	TGTGCCAGCAGCTTAAACCCCGGACTAGCGGGAGTTACAGATACGCAGTATTTT
TRBD1	-	TRBJ1-6	TRBV5-1	CASSGRTGGESPLHF	TGCGCCAGCAGCGGGAGGACAGGGGGCGAATCACCCCTCCACTTT
-	-	TRBJ2-7	TRBV6-5	CASRWRAGASYEQYF	TGTGCCAGCAGATGGCGGGCAGGGGCCTCCTACGAGCAGTACTTC
-	-	TRBJ1-5	TRBV9	CASSVEPHGTQHF	TGTGCCAGCAGCGTAGAGCCCCACGGGACCCAGCATTTT
-	-	TRBJ1-6	TRBV5-1	CASSLGRADSPLHF	TGCGCCAGCAGCTTGGGCAGGGCCGACTCACCCCTCCACTTT
TRBD1	-	TRBJ2-1	TRBV5-1	CASSLAGQGVRERYNEQFF	TGCGCCAGCAGCTTGGCCGGACAGGGTGTAAGGGAGCGCTACAATGAGCAGTTCTTC
-	few	TRBJ2-7	TRBV5-1	CASSPPGGYEQYF	TGCGCCAGCAGCCCGCCCGGCGGCTACGAGCAGTACTTC
-	-	TRBJ2-6	TRBV19	CATSLGTPSGANVLTF	TGTGCCACCTCCCTGGGGACTCCCTCTGGGGCCAACGTCCTGACTTTC
TRBD2	few	TRBJ2-2	TRBV18	CASSPWNIGLAGNTGELFF	TGTGCCAGCTCACCGTGGAACATTGGACTAGCGGGGAACACCGGGGAGCTGTTTTTT